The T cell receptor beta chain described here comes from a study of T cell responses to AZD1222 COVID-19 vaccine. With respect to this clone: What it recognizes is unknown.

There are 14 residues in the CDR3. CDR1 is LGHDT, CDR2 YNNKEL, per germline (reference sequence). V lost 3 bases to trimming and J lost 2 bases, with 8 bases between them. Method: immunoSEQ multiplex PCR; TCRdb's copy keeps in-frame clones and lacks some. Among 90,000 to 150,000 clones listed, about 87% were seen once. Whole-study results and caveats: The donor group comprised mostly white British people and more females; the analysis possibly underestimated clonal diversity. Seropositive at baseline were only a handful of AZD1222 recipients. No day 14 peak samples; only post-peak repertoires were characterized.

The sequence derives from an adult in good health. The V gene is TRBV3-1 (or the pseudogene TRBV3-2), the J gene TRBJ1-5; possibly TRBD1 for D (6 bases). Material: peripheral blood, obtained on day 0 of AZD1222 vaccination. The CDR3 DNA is TGTGCCAGCAGCCAGGGGGCGGGCAATCAGCCCCAGCATTTT. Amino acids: CASSQGAGNQPQHF.